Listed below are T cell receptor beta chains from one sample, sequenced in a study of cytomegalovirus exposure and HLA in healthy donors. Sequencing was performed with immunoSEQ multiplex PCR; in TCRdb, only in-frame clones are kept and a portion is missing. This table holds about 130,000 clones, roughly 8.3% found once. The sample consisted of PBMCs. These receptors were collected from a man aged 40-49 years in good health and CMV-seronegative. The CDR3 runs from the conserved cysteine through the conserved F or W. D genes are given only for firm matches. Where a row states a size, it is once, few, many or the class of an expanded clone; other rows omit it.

CDR3 DNA: TGCGCCAGCAGCCAAGATCAGGTTTCGAACACTGAAGCTTTCTTT
CDR3 protein: CASSQDQVSNTEAFF
V gene: TRBV4-1
J gene: TRBJ1-1
D gene: -
clone size: few

CDR3 DNA: TGTGCCAGCAGCTTGGCCGCGGGCAAAAACATTCAGTACTTC
CDR3 protein: CASSLAAGKNIQYF
V gene: TRBV5-6
J gene: TRBJ2-4
D gene: -
clone size: few

CDR3 DNA: TGTGCCAGCAGCTTAGGGGGCAGGTTACGCACAGATACGCAGTATTTT
CDR3 protein: CASSLGGRLRTDTQYF
V gene: TRBV11-1
J gene: TRBJ2-3
D gene: -
clone size: -

CDR3 DNA: TGTGCCAGCAGTACCCTGGGCGGGGGGTACACCGGGGAGCTGTTTTTT
CDR3 protein: CASSTLGGGYTGELFF
V gene: TRBV2
J gene: TRBJ2-2
D gene: TRBD2
clone size: -

CDR3 DNA: TGTGCCAGCAGTGAGGGAGTCTATGGCTACACCTTC
CDR3 protein: CASSEGVYGYTF
V gene: TRBV6-1
J gene: TRBJ1-2
D gene: -
clone size: -

CDR3 DNA: TGCGCCAGCAGCCTTGCCGCGACACATAATCAGCCCCAGCATTTT
CDR3 protein: CASSLAATHNQPQHF
V gene: TRBV4-1
J gene: TRBJ1-5
D gene: -
clone size: -

CDR3 DNA: TGTGCCAGCAGCTTCAGCGGGAAAGAGACCCAGTACTTC
CDR3 protein: CASSFSGKETQYF
V gene: TRBV7-2
J gene: TRBJ2-5
D gene: TRBD2
clone size: -

CDR3 DNA: TGCAGCGTTGGAGAGGGGGGAGTTGGCAATCAGCCCCAGCATTTT
CDR3 protein: CSVGEGGVGNQPQHF
V gene: TRBV29-1
J gene: TRBJ1-5
D gene: -
clone size: -

CDR3 DNA: TGTGCCACCAGCACCCAGCGGGGGGGCACCACCGGGGAGCTGTTTTTT
CDR3 protein: CATSTQRGGTTGELFF
V gene: TRBV15
J gene: TRBJ2-2
D gene: TRBD2
clone size: -

CDR3 DNA: TGTGCCAGCAGTCGTGACAGGGGGGGCTCTGGGGCCAACGTCCTGACTTTC
CDR3 protein: CASSRDRGGSGANVLTF
V gene: TRBV28
J gene: TRBJ2-6
D gene: TRBD1
clone size: -

CDR3 DNA: TGTGCCAGCAGTCAAACTAGCGGGGGAGTTGTAGATACGCAGTATTTT
CDR3 protein: CASSQTSGGVVDTQYF
V gene: TRBV2
J gene: TRBJ2-3
D gene: TRBD2
clone size: few

CDR3 DNA: TGTGCCAGCAGCTTGGGTATTGGGGCCGCCACTGAAGCTTTCTTT
CDR3 protein: CASSLGIGAATEAFF
V gene: TRBV5-6
J gene: TRBJ1-1
D gene: -
clone size: -

CDR3 DNA: TGCGCCAGCAGTCGGACTAGCGGGGGGGCCGGCCCCTACAATGAGCAGTTCTTC
CDR3 protein: CASSRTSGGAGPYNEQFF
V gene: TRBV5-1
J gene: TRBJ2-1
D gene: TRBD2
clone size: -

CDR3 DNA: TGTGCCAGCAGCGTTACAGGGGGCGTACGGGCTGAAGCTTTCTTT
CDR3 protein: CASSVTGGVRAEAFF
V gene: TRBV13
J gene: TRBJ1-1
D gene: TRBD1
clone size: -

CDR3 DNA: TGTGCCGGCGGTAAGTTGGACACTGAAGCTTTCTTT
CDR3 protein: CAGGKLDTEAFF
V gene: TRBV2
J gene: TRBJ1-1
D gene: -
clone size: -

CDR3 DNA: TGTGCCAGCAGCCCACCAGGGGGAGGCACTGAAGCTTTCTTT
CDR3 protein: CASSPPGGGTEAFF
V gene: TRBV9
J gene: TRBJ1-1
D gene: TRBD1
clone size: few

CDR3 DNA: TGCGCCAGCAGCACGACTGGAAGCTCCTACGAGCAGTACTTC
CDR3 protein: CASSTTGSSYEQYF
V gene: TRBV5-1
J gene: TRBJ2-7
D gene: -
clone size: few

CDR3 DNA: TGCGCCAGCAGCCAAGACGGAGTCAGCCTCTATGGCTACACCTTC
CDR3 protein: CASSQDGVSLYGYTF
V gene: TRBV4-3
J gene: TRBJ1-2
D gene: -
clone size: few

CDR3 DNA: TGTGCCAGCAGCTCGACAGGGGTGGCAAGGTATGGCTACACCTTC
CDR3 protein: CASSSTGVARYGYTF
V gene: TRBV5-6
J gene: TRBJ1-2
D gene: TRBD1
clone size: -

CDR3 DNA: TGTGCCAGCAGCTCCCTAGGGACAGGGATCTATGGCTACACCTTC
CDR3 protein: CASSSLGTGIYGYTF
V gene: TRBV11-2
J gene: TRBJ1-2
D gene: TRBD1
clone size: many

CDR3 DNA: TGTGCCACCTCCCGGTCCTCGCTGAGTGCCAACGTCCTGACTTTC
CDR3 protein: CATSRSSLSANVLTF
V gene: TRBV27
J gene: TRBJ2-6
D gene: -
clone size: -

CDR3 DNA: TGTGCCAGCAGCCACCCTAGCGGGGGGAACACCGGGGAGCTGTTTTTT
CDR3 protein: CASSHPSGGNTGELFF
V gene: TRBV4-2
J gene: TRBJ2-2
D gene: TRBD2
clone size: few

CDR3 DNA: TGTGCCAGCAGCGCGGCGGGGGATTACTCCTACAATGAGCAGTTCTTC
CDR3 protein: CASSAAGDYSYNEQFF
V gene: TRBV9
J gene: TRBJ2-1
D gene: TRBD2
clone size: -

CDR3 DNA: TGTGCCAGCTGGACAGGGAGAGTTGCTGGAAACACCATATATTTT
CDR3 protein: CASWTGRVAGNTIYF
V gene: TRBV5-6
J gene: TRBJ1-3
D gene: TRBD1
clone size: -

CDR3 DNA: TGCGCCAGCAGCACTTCCAATCCCCATGAGCAGTTCTTC
CDR3 protein: CASSTSNPHEQFF
V gene: TRBV4-3
J gene: TRBJ2-1
D gene: -
clone size: -

CDR3 DNA: TGTGCCAGCAGCTTACTTCCAGGGTCTGGCTACGAGCAGTACTTC
CDR3 protein: CASSLLPGSGYEQYF
V gene: TRBV7-2
J gene: TRBJ2-7
D gene: -
clone size: few

CDR3 DNA: TGTGCCAGCAGCTTAGCACTAGCGCGAACCGGGGAGCTGTTTTTT
CDR3 protein: CASSLALARTGELFF
V gene: TRBV7-2
J gene: TRBJ2-2
D gene: TRBD2
clone size: -

CDR3 DNA: TGTGCCAGCAGCTGGGGGACAGGGGTTGAGACCCAGTACTTC
CDR3 protein: CASSWGTGVETQYF
V gene: TRBV7-9
J gene: TRBJ2-5
D gene: TRBD1
clone size: few

CDR3 DNA: TGTGCCAGCAGCTTAAACGGGGGTACTAGCACAGATACGCAGTATTTT
CDR3 protein: CASSLNGGTSTDTQYF
V gene: TRBV7-2
J gene: TRBJ2-3
D gene: -
clone size: few

CDR3 DNA: TGTGCCAGCAGCTTAACGCAGGTCACCGGGGAGCTGTTTTTT
CDR3 protein: CASSLTQVTGELFF
V gene: TRBV11-3
J gene: TRBJ2-2
D gene: -
clone size: few

CDR3 DNA: TGCGCCAGCAGCTTTAGCGGGGGGCCTACCGGGGAGCTGTTTTTT
CDR3 protein: CASSFSGGPTGELFF
V gene: TRBV5-1
J gene: TRBJ2-2
D gene: TRBD2
clone size: -

CDR3 DNA: TGTGCCAGCAAGACAGGGGATAATTCACCCCTCCACTTT
CDR3 protein: CASKTGDNSPLHF
V gene: TRBV2
J gene: TRBJ1-6
D gene: TRBD1
clone size: -

CDR3 DNA: TGTGCCAGCAGCCAAGATCCAGCGGGGGCGGTCGGGGAGCTGTTTTTT
CDR3 protein: CASSQDPAGAVGELFF
V gene: TRBV4-2
J gene: TRBJ2-2
D gene: TRBD2
clone size: few

CDR3 DNA: TGTGCCAGCAGAATGGGGACAATCTATAATTCACCCCTCCACTTT
CDR3 protein: CASRMGTIYNSPLHF
V gene: TRBV27
J gene: TRBJ1-6
D gene: -
clone size: few

CDR3 DNA: TGTGCCAGCAGCCAAGGGGGAGCTAATGAAAAACTGTTTTTT
CDR3 protein: CASSQGGANEKLFF
V gene: TRBV7-6
J gene: TRBJ1-4
D gene: -
clone size: -

CDR3 DNA: TGCGCCAGCAGTCAATCAGCTCACGGGACAGTCAATCAGCCCCAGCATTTT
CDR3 protein: CASSQSAHGTVNQPQHF
V gene: TRBV23-1
J gene: TRBJ1-5
D gene: TRBD1
clone size: -

CDR3 DNA: TGTGCCAGCAGCTCCGGCCCGAGGGCTGAAGCTTTCTTT
CDR3 protein: CASSSGPRAEAFF
V gene: TRBV7-7
J gene: TRBJ1-1
D gene: -
clone size: -

CDR3 DNA: TGTGCTAGTGGAGTAGCCGTCACAGATACGCAGTATTTT
CDR3 protein: CASGVAVTDTQYF
V gene: TRBV12-5
J gene: TRBJ2-3
D gene: -
clone size: -

CDR3 DNA: TGTGCCAGTAGTATCGGACAGGGAGATGGCTACACCTTC
CDR3 protein: CASSIGQGDGYTF
V gene: TRBV19
J gene: TRBJ1-2
D gene: TRBD1
clone size: -

CDR3 DNA: TGTGCCAGCAGGACCAGACAGGGGAACTACGAGCAGTACTTC
CDR3 protein: CASRTRQGNYEQYF
V gene: TRBV6-1
J gene: TRBJ2-7
D gene: TRBD1
clone size: few

CDR3 DNA: TGTGCCTGGAGTTTAGCGGGAAACCAGCCCCAGCATTTT
CDR3 protein: CAWSLAGNQPQHF
V gene: TRBV30
J gene: TRBJ1-5
D gene: -
clone size: few

CDR3 DNA: TGCAGCGCTGGATCTGGGGCAGGAGCGGGGACCCAGTACTTC
CDR3 protein: CSAGSGAGAGTQYF
V gene: TRBV29-1
J gene: TRBJ2-5
D gene: -
clone size: once

CDR3 DNA: TGTGCCAGCAGACAGGGGAGGGCCAAAAACATTCAGTACTTC
CDR3 protein: CASRQGRAKNIQYF
V gene: TRBV6-1
J gene: TRBJ2-4
D gene: -
clone size: -

CDR3 DNA: TGTGCCAGCCGGGGGGGCGGGGGAGCTACCTGGGAGCTGTTTTTT
CDR3 protein: CASRGGGGATWELFF
V gene: TRBV6-1
J gene: TRBJ2-2
D gene: TRBD2
clone size: few

CDR3 DNA: TGTGCCAGCAGTTACTCGAGAGCCTACTATGGCTACACCTTC
CDR3 protein: CASSYSRAYYGYTF
V gene: TRBV6-5
J gene: TRBJ1-2
D gene: -
clone size: many